The T cell receptor beta chain described here comes from a study of shared clonotypes between healthy human individuals. Study in general: The composition of the donors was a couple of women and a few men aged 18 to 49. General observations from the study: Among donors, sharing of clonotypes was expected to be affected by sequencing depth. Generation probabilities were higher for clonotypes shared across all four sorted-subset donors than for unshared ones.

The repertoire was sequenced with immunoSEQ multiplex PCR; TCRdb's copy has only in-frame clones and lacks some. The table shows hundreds of thousands of clones, with roughly nine tenths occurring only once. With respect to this clone: The target antigen is unknown.

Naive CD8 cells comprised CD45RO-negative, CCR7-positively selected cells, excluding terminally differentiated effector memory CD45RA+ cells. The CDR3 extends over 15 amino acids. V lost 1 base to trimming and J lost 7 bases, with 17 bases between them. Germline V CDR1 and CDR2: WNHNN, SYGVQD (reference sequence). This chain links TRBV10-1 with TRBJ2-7, with D possibly being TRBD1 (5 bases). Sequencing input: naive CD8+ T cells sorted from blood. The clonotype originates from a man aged 25-45 years in good health. CDR3 coding DNA: TGCGCCAGCAGTGAGTATCGGCAGGGCAAGGGAGAGCAGTACTTC. Its protein product is CASSEYRQGKGEQYF.